These 30 T cell receptor beta chains share one sample of origin, sequenced in a study of T-cell reconstitution after alpha-beta-depleted transplantation in children. Preparing the TCRbeta library involved the use of unique molecular identifiers. A single record per CDR3 protein comes from TCRdb applying MiXCR to the PCR reads. The data contain under 250,000 distinct CDR3 sequences, approximately 17% of them singletons. The sample here was PBMCs, mostly from graft donor cells, taken 360 days after TCRalphabeta/CD19-depleted stem cell transplant. The receptors were sampled from a male patient between 2 and 15 years old who had a stem cell transplant for acute lymphoblastic leukemia, so the T cells may come from the graft donor.

This clonotype was seen only a few times. CDR3 DNA sequence: TGTGCCACCAGCAGAGTGTCGGCAGCTAATTCACCCCTCCACTTT. Its translation: CATSRVSAANSPLHF. The chain links TRBV15 to TRBJ1-6, with D unclear. From germline, CDR1 is LNHNV and CDR2 YYDKDF (reference sequence). Trimming removed 1 base from V and 6 bases from J, with 10 bases in between. The CDR3 consists of 15 residues.

This clonotype was observed a handful of times. The chain is built from TRBV6-2 or TRBV6-3 and TRBJ2-7, with TRBD2 identical over 7 bases. The CDR3 runs to 16 residues. The V gene's germline CDR1 is MNHEY and CDR2 SVGEGT. V lost 2 bases and J lost 2; bases outside the gene matches: 9. The CDR3 spells CASSYGSSGAAYEQYF. CDR3 sequence (DNA): TGTGCCAGCAGTTACGGCTCGAGCGGGGCCGCCTACGAGCAGTACTTC.

This sequence joins TRBV18 and TRBJ2-5; D remains unclear. This CDR3 has 14 amino acids. V gave up 0 bases and J gave up 4 bases, with 9 bases separating them. CDR1 and CDR2 (germline): KGHSH, LQKENI. In DNA form, the CDR3 reads TGTGCCAGCTCACCACCGCGGTTTATAGAGACCCAGTACTTC. As protein: CASSPPRFIETQYF. Together with reference TRBV18 and TRBJ2-5, the CDR3 gives the full variable domain: NAGVMQNPRHLVRRRGQEARLRCSPMKGHSHVYWYRQLPEEGLKFMVYLQKENIIDESGMPKERFSAEFPKEGPSILRIQQVVRGDSAAYFCASSPPRFIETQYFGPGTRLLVL.

The CDR3 loop reads CASSLTKVQQDEQFF. CDR3 DNA: TGCGCCAGCAGCTTAACGAAGGTCCAGCAGGATGAGCAGTTCTTC. This chain connects TRBV5-1 to TRBJ2-1, with no clear D. This CDR3 region has 15 residues. CDR1 and CDR2 from the germline V gene are SGHRS and YFSETQ. The V gene lost 2 bases and the J gene lost 8 bases, with 17 bases spanning the gap.

CDR3: CASSHTTRGRKPYEQYF. The CDR3 nucleotides read TGTGCCAGCAGTCACACTACCAGGGGGCGCAAACCCTACGAGCAGTACTTC. V and J are TRBV6-5 and TRBJ2-7, with TRBD1 identical over 8 bases. Trimming took 5 bases from V and 2 from J; bases not matched to a gene: 14. The CDR3 totals 17 residues. Germline values: CDR1 MNHEY, CDR2 SVGAGI.

The gene calls are TRBV28 and TRBJ1-2; D gene uncertain. Germline V gene sequence: CDR1 MDHEN, CDR2 SYDVKM. The germline V and J ends were trimmed by 5 bases and 7 bases, with 8 bases remaining between them. There are 11 residues in the CDR3. The CDR3 coding sequence is TGTGCCAGCAGTCTCGATGGTGGCTACACCTTC. This sequence encodes CASSLDGGYTF.

A remark on this clonotype: A read error may produce the germline difference seen at one junction end. J is TRBJ2-7 and V is TRBV6-2 or TRBV6-3, with 7 bases matching TRBD1. The CDR3 length is 12 residues. Germline V lookup: CDR1 MNHEY, CDR2 SVGEGT. The CDR3 coding sequence is TGTGGCAGCAGCCGACCAGGGGGAGAGCAGTACTTC. It specifies CGSSRPGGEQYF.

This clonotype was found many times. This chain uses TRBV12-3 or TRBV12-4 with TRBJ1-1, with D possibly matching TRBD1 (5 bases). V dropped 4 bases and J dropped 2 bases, with 11 bases sitting between them. This CDR3 comprises 14 residues. The CDR3, as DNA: TGTGCCAGCAGTTATGAGGGGTCAAACACTGAAGCTTTCTTT. Amino acids: CASSYEGSNTEAFF.

This clonotype occurred a few times. The J gene is TRBJ2-2, the V gene TRBV4-2; no definite D call. The V gene's germline CDR1 is LGHNA and CDR2 YNFKEQ. Trimming took off 0 bases at V and 4 bases at J, with 9 bases between the two ends. The CDR3 consists of 15 residues. DNA of the CDR3: TGTGCCAGCAGCCAAGAGGGCAGTTCCACCGGGGAGCTGTTTTTT. It is translated as CASSQEGSSTGELFF.

This clonotype came up many times. The V call is TRBV10-3, the J call TRBJ1-5; D is possibly TRBD1 (5 bases). The germline V and J ends were trimmed by 3 bases and 2 bases, with 14 bases remaining between them. Germline CDR1 reads ENHRY; CDR2 reads SYGVKD. CDR3 length: 16 residues. CDR3 residues: CAISDPRGDGNQPQHF. CDR3 coding DNA: TGTGCCATCAGTGATCCACGGGGGGACGGCAATCAGCCCCAGCATTTT.

This rearrangement joins TRBV6-5 to TRBJ1-1, with 8 bases that match TRBD1. V shed 2 bases, J shed 4 bases, and the junction held 3 bases outside the gene matches. Germline-derived CDR1 and CDR2 are MNHEY and SVGAGI. The CDR3 is made up of 14 amino acids. Here the CDR3 reads CASSYLGQATEAFF. Here the CDR3 DNA reads TGTGCCAGCAGTTACCTGGGACAGGCCACTGAAGCTTTCTTT.

The chain uses TRBV30 and TRBJ1-6; no clear D gene. The germline CDR1 and CDR2 sequences are GTSNPN and SVGIG (reference sequence). V was clipped by 0 bases and J by 2 bases, with 11 bases between them. The CDR3 is made up of 16 amino acids. The CDR3 DNA follows: TGTGCCTGGAGTGTACCTAGCTGGGCCTATAATTCACCCCTCCACTTT. The encoded protein is CAWSVPSWAYNSPLHF.

This chain uses TRBV5-6 with TRBJ2-2, with D tentatively TRBD2 (5 bases). Per the germline V gene, CDR1 is SGHDT and CDR2 is YYEEEE. This CDR3 region has 16 residues. With 5 bases removed from V and 6 bases from J, the gap between germline ends came to 20 bases. CDR3 loop: CASRGTGWGSPGELFF. The CDR3 DNA sequence: TGTGCCAGCAGAGGCACGGGGTGGGGAAGTCCCGGGGAGCTGTTTTTT.

The rearrangement links TRBV13 to TRBJ2-7; no clear D gene. With 0 bases removed from V and 2 bases from J, the gap between germline ends came to 8 bases. Germline V gene lookup returns CDR1 PRHDT and CDR2 FYEKMQ (reference sequence). This CDR3 has 14 residues. The CDR3, as DNA: TGTGCCAGCAGCTTAGGCAGTCCCCCCTACGAGCAGTACTTC. Its translation is CASSLGSPPYEQYF.

This clonotype came up a few times. The rearrangement links TRBV3-1 to TRBJ1-2, with D possibly matching TRBD1 (5 bases). V was clipped by 1 base and J by 5 bases, with 8 bases between them. Germline CDR1 is LGHDT and CDR2 is YNNKEL (reference sequence). This CDR3 spans 13 amino acids. The CDR3 nucleotides are TGTGCCAGCAGCCAAGGGCAGGGTTATGGCTACACCTTC. It codes for CASSQGQGYGYTF.

This clonotype was picked up many times. The chain has TRBV5-1 and TRBJ2-7; TRBD1 matches 9 bases. V was pared by 4 bases and J by 9 bases, with 11 bases of the junction left unmatched. The CDR3 spans 14 residues. Germline loops: CDR1 SGHRS, CDR2 YFSETQ. Written as DNA, the CDR3 is TGCGCCAGCAGCACTGGACAGGGGTGGTATGGGCAGTACTTC. Translation gives CASSTGQGWYGQYF.

This clonotype turned up a few times. The chain carries TRBV28 and TRBJ1-2; D remains unclear. V was trimmed by 6 bases and J by 2 bases, leaving 10 bases between them. Germline V gives CDR1 MDHEN, CDR2 SYDVKM. This CDR3 is 13 amino acids long. The CDR3: CASRPGRNYGYTF. The CDR3 DNA is TGTGCCAGCAGACCCGGACGGAACTATGGCTACACCTTC.

The chain is built from TRBV5-1 and TRBJ2-2; tentative D call: TRBD1 (6 bases). With 3 bases removed from V and 0 bases from J, the gap between germline ends came to 15 bases. Germline-derived CDR1 and CDR2 are SGHRS and YFSETQ. The CDR3 contains 17 residues. The CDR3 coding sequence is TGCGCCAGCAGCTCATCGTGGACAGCAGCGAACACCGGGGAGCTGTTTTTT. This sequence encodes CASSSSWTAANTGELFF.

This clonotype was detected only a few times. CDR3 sequence reads: CASSSSGLSNQPQHF. CDR3 DNA: TGTGCCAGCAGTTCTTCAGGGTTGAGCAATCAGCCCCAGCATTTT. The rearrangement links TRBV7-2 to TRBJ1-5; D is perhaps TRBD1 (5 bases). The ends were cut back, 6 bases at V and 1 base at J, with 13 bases in the middle. CDR1 is SGHTA and CDR2 is FQGNSA in the germline V gene. This CDR3 comprises 15 residues.

V and J are TRBV28 and TRBJ2-2, with TRBD2 matching over 8 bases. Germline V gene sequence: CDR1 MDHEN, CDR2 SYDVKM. There are 16 residues in the CDR3. Trimming at V came to 5 bases and at J to 1 base, leaving 6 bases not matched to a gene. CDR3 DNA sequence: TGTGCCAGCAGTGTCGGGGGGGGCAAGAACACCGGGGAGCTGTTTTTT. Residues: CASSVGGGKNTGELFF.

The chain uses TRBV7-2 and TRBJ2-7; TRBD2 aligns across 8 bases. After removal of 3 bases from V and 3 bases from J, the junction contained 4 bases not matched to a gene. The length of the CDR3 is 14 residues. CDR1 and CDR2 (germline): SGHTA, FQGNSA. The CDR3 reads CASSFSGTSYEQYF. In nucleotides, the CDR3 is TGTGCCAGCAGCTTTTCCGGGACTAGCTACGAGCAGTACTTC.

V is TRBV20-1 and J is TRBJ1-1; a weak D match, TRBD1 (5 bases). CDR1 DFQATT and CDR2 SNEGSKA come from the germline V gene (reference sequence). The V end was cut by 7 bases, the J end by 0 bases, with 15 bases between. This CDR3 has 14 amino acids. Here the CDR3 DNA reads TGCAGTGACCTACCGCCGGGACTGAACACTGAAGCTTTCTTT. Protein product: CSDLPPGLNTEAFF.

This clonotype has just one count. The chain uses TRBV20-1 and TRBJ2-1, with TRBD2 matching 9 bases. Looked up from germline, CDR1 is DFQATT and CDR2 is SNEGSKA (reference sequence). The CDR3 is 15 amino acids. With V trimmed by 4 bases and J by 1 base, 5 bases remained unmatched. The CDR3 reads CSAKSLAGSYNEQFF. The CDR3 coding sequence is TGCAGTGCTAAAAGCCTAGCGGGGTCCTACAATGAGCAGTTCTTC.

The V call is TRBV20-1, the J call TRBJ2-7; D ambiguous. This CDR3 comprises 13 residues. From germline, CDR1 is DFQATT and CDR2 SNEGSKA (reference sequence). V was pared by 5 bases and J by 2 bases, with 13 bases between. CDR3 loop: CSAGEMAAYEQYF. Here the CDR3 DNA reads TGCAGTGCTGGGGAAATGGCAGCCTACGAGCAGTACTTC.

The chain couples TRBV20-1 to TRBJ1-2; no firm D call. Between the trimmed V and J ends, which lost 6 bases and 5 bases, there was a span of 25 bases. The length of the CDR3 is 16 residues. Per the germline V gene, CDR1 is DFQATT and CDR2 is SNEGSKA (reference sequence). CDR3 bases: TGCAGTGCCACCTTCAGCTCCCTTCAGGTTCTTTATGGCTACACCTTC. It yields the protein CSATFSSLQVLYGYTF.

This clonotype showed up just a few times. The V and J genes are TRBV12-3 or TRBV12-4 and TRBJ1-2; 7 nucleotides line up with TRBD1. Unmatched junction bases numbered 10, after V lost 6 bases and J lost 6 bases. The CDR3 loop spans 14 amino acids. The CDR3 DNA reads TGTGCCAGCAGCAGAGGGACAGCGGGAAATGGCTACACCTTC. Translating gives CASSRGTAGNGYTF.

The gene calls are TRBV20-1 and TRBJ2-3, with 7 bases lining up with TRBD2. CDR1 DFQATT and CDR2 SNEGSKA come from the germline V gene (reference sequence). The V gene end was trimmed by 3 bases and the J gene end by 0 bases; junction bases not matched to a gene: 9. This CDR3 has 16 residues. The CDR3 here is CSASLASGASTDTQYF. For the CDR3, the DNA is TGCAGTGCTAGTCTAGCTAGCGGCGCTAGCACAGATACGCAGTATTTT.

The chain has TRBV5-1 and TRBJ2-6, with D possibly matching TRBD1 (6 bases). The V and J ends lost 1 base and 0 bases respectively, with 14 bases between them. This CDR3 is 18 amino acids long. The germline V gene has CDR1 SGHRS and CDR2 YFSETQ. CDR3 region: CASSLRLQGSSGANVLTF. The CDR3 nucleotides are TGCGCCAGCAGCTTGAGGTTGCAGGGGAGCTCTGGGGCCAACGTCCTGACTTTC.

This clonotype was counted between two and nine times. This chain connects TRBV3-1 to TRBJ1-1; maybe TRBD1 (5 bases). Germline V lookup: CDR1 LGHDT, CDR2 YNNKEL (reference sequence). This CDR3 contains 13 residues. V lost 0 bases and J lost 6, with 8 bases in between. CDR3 DNA sequence: TGTGCCAGCAGCCAAGAGGCAGGGCCTGAAGCTTTCTTT. Its protein is CASSQEAGPEAFF.

This clonotype was picked up a small number of times. The rearrangement joins TRBV9 to TRBJ1-1; no definite D call. V dropped 0 bases and J dropped 5 bases, with 8 bases sitting between them. CDR1 is SGDLS and CDR2 is YYNGEE in the germline V gene. This CDR3 is 13 amino acids long. The CDR3: CASSVAVYTEAFF. The CDR3, as DNA: TGTGCCAGCAGCGTAGCGGTTTATACTGAAGCTTTCTTT.